The text below deals with one T cell receptor (beta chain). Its antigen is unknown. Stated treatment: oral pan-JAK inhibitor, 5-10 mg twice daily. Isolation of CD4+ and CD8+ T cells from PBMCs was achieved by sorting. This sample was taken from a study of CD8+ T cells in alopecia areata. Investigators isolated RNA and reverse transcribed it into cDNA to act as the sequencing template. The assay was immunoSEQ multiplex PCR, and TCRdb's table has in-frame clones only and misses some. Among around 300,000 clones, 50% to 75% were seen once, and the ten largest hold 0.9% to 0.95%. Findings of the study overall: While patients received tofacitinib, many expanded lesional clones remained present in scalp and blood.

The germline V gene encodes CDR1 SGHDT and CDR2 YYEEEE. Trimming took 3 bases from V and 1 from J, leaving 7 bases between them. The CDR3 is 13 residues long. This clonotype was sampled from a human donor with alopecia areata. This rearrangement joins TRBV5-6 to TRBJ1-1; no reliable D call. This specimen was CD4+ T cells sorted from blood, taken around week 53, from a patient treated with tofacitinib. CDR3 loop: CASSSDKNTEAFF. Written as DNA, the CDR3 is TGTGCCAGCAGCTCAGACAAGAACACTGAAGCTTTCTTT.